These T cell receptor beta chains were read from a single sample in a study of blood T cell repertoires in COVID-19. This table comes from immunoSEQ multiplex PCR, and its TCRdb copy is limited to in-frame clones, with some not included. The sample lists approximately 92,000 clones, around three quarters occurring once. The sample consisted of peripheral blood. The receptors originated from a man aged 45-65 years who had recovered from COVID-19. Both conserved end residues are part of each CDR3. A D gene is named only where the DNA matches it firmly. Some rows have no size entry. The others give once, few or many, or a class for an expanded clone.

v_gene,d_gene,j_gene,abundance,CDR3aa,CDR3nt
TRBV19,TRBD1,TRBJ2-5,-,CASSTRTGGPETQYF,TGTGCCAGTAGTACCAGGACAGGGGGGCCAGAGACCCAGTACTTC
TRBV28,-,TRBJ2-1,-,CASSQGGGPYNEQFF,TGTGCCAGCAGCCAAGGGGGAGGGCCCTACAATGAGCAGTTCTTC
TRBV4-3,-,TRBJ1-5,-,CASSQGYGGDQPQHF,TGCGCCAGCAGCCAAGGGTACGGGGGGGATCAGCCCCAGCATTTT
TRBV2,TRBD1,TRBJ1-2,-,CASSAGQQNYGYTF,TGTGCCAGCAGTGCGGGACAGCAAAACTATGGCTACACCTTC
TRBV7-2,-,TRBJ1-3,few,CASSLAGAQGNTIYF,TGTGCCAGCAGCTTAGCGGGGGCGCAAGGAAACACCATATATTTT
TRBV27,-,TRBJ1-1,-,CASSLLSKGRAFF,TGTGCCAGCAGTTTATTAAGTAAGGGGCGAGCTTTCTTT
TRBV9,TRBD2,TRBJ2-7,-,CASSVDLAGVYEQYF,TGTGCCAGCAGCGTAGATCTAGCGGGAGTTTACGAGCAGTACTTC
TRBV6-4,TRBD1,TRBJ1-6,-,CASSDSQGASPLHF,TGTGCCAGCAGTGACTCGCAGGGGGCTTCACCCCTCCACTTT
TRBV5-1,TRBD2,TRBJ2-5,-,CASSPPGGSQETQYF,TGCGCCAGCAGCCCCCCCGGGGGGTCTCAAGAGACCCAGTACTTC
TRBV6-5,-,TRBJ1-6,-,CASLGSSYNSPLHF,TGTGCCAGCCTAGGGAGCTCCTATAATTCACCCCTCCACTTT
TRBV19,-,TRBJ1-5,-,CASSGQGMENQPQHF,TGTGCCAGTAGTGGTCAGGGAATGGAAAATCAGCCCCAGCATTTT
TRBV29-1,-,TRBJ1-1,-,CSGEASPGTEAFF,TGCAGCGGGGAGGCCTCGCCGGGGACTGAAGCTTTCTTT
TRBV28,TRBD1,TRBJ1-2,-,CASSLMTGQSFINYGYTF,TGTGCCAGCAGTTTAATGACGGGACAGAGCTTTATTAACTATGGCTACACCTTC
TRBV19,-,TRBJ2-1,once,CASSIGPRFDNEQFF,TGTGCCAGTAGTATAGGACCGAGGTTTGACAATGAGCAGTTCTTC
TRBV7-9,TRBD1,TRBJ2-2,-,CASTDRGRELFF,TGTGCCAGTACAGACAGGGGCCGGGAGCTGTTTTTT
TRBV12-3/TRBV12-4,-,TRBJ1-2,-,CASSWGDGYTF,TGTGCCAGCAGTTGGGGGGATGGCTACACCTTC
TRBV2,TRBD1,TRBJ1-6,-,CASSADRDSPLHF,TGTGCCAGCAGTGCCGACAGGGATTCACCCCTCCACTTT
TRBV7-9,TRBD1,TRBJ2-7,few,CASSGRDRGRLISYEQYF,TGTGCCAGCAGCGGCCGGGACAGGGGCCGGCTAATTTCCTACGAGCAGTACTTC
TRBV6-4,TRBD2,TRBJ2-3,once,CASSEYSGGATDTQYF,TGTGCCAGCAGTGAATATAGCGGGGGGGCCACAGATACGCAGTATTTT
TRBV7-2,TRBD2,TRBJ2-1,-,CASSSLAGPTLRQFF,TGTGCCAGCAGCTCGCTAGCGGGCCCTACCCTCAGGCAGTTCTTC
TRBV10-1,-,TRBJ2-1,-,CASSPGQHGQFF,TGCGCCAGCAGCCCCGGACAGCACGGGCAGTTCTTC
TRBV2,-,TRBJ2-1,-,CASTTGQLSLNEQFF,TGTGCCAGCACCACCGGACAGTTGAGTCTTAATGAGCAGTTCTTC
TRBV5-4,TRBD2,TRBJ2-2,-,CASSLAGGLTGELFF,TGTGCCAGCAGCTTGGCGGGGGGGCTCACCGGGGAGCTGTTTTTT
TRBV7-9,-,TRBJ1-1,-,CASSPSYPTEAFF,TGTGCCAGCAGCCCTAGTTACCCGACGGAAGCTTTCTTT
TRBV4-2,TRBD1,TRBJ1-1,-,CASSQFGQAGLEAFF,TGTGCCAGCAGCCAATTTGGACAGGCGGGTCTTGAAGCTTTCTTT
TRBV27,TRBD1,TRBJ1-4,-,CASSDLGTGDEKLFF,TGTGCCAGCTCCGACTTAGGGACAGGGGATGAAAAACTGTTTTTT
TRBV28,TRBD1,TRBJ2-5,once,CASRTGTGSWKTQYF,TGTGCCAGCAGGACCGGGACAGGGTCTTGGAAGACCCAGTACTTC
TRBV28,-,TRBJ2-7,-,CASSFPGTGVYEQYF,TGTGCCAGCAGTTTCCCCGGGACGGGGGTCTACGAGCAGTACTTC
TRBV6-5,-,TRBJ2-5,-,CASSTRETQYF,TGTGCCAGCAGCACCCGGGAGACCCAGTACTTC
TRBV12-3/TRBV12-4,-,TRBJ2-7,-,CASSMGGGWRQYF,TGTGCCAGCAGTATGGGTGGAGGGTGGCGGCAGTACTTC
TRBV9,-,TRBJ1-1,-,CASSSRGAMNTEAFF,TGTGCCAGCAGCTCCCGCGGGGCAATGAACACTGAAGCTTTCTTT
TRBV28,-,TRBJ1-2,-,CASSLFGAYGYTF,TGTGCCAGCAGTTTGTTCGGAGCCTATGGCTACACCTTC
TRBV3-1/TRBV3-2,TRBD2,TRBJ2-3,once,CASSLHLSGTGDTQYF,TGTGCCAGCAGCCTCCACCTTAGCGGGACGGGAGATACGCAGTATTTT
TRBV3-1/TRBV3-2,TRBD2,TRBJ2-3,once,CASSLRLATQSTDTQYF,TGTGCCAGCAGCTTACGACTAGCGACTCAAAGCACAGATACGCAGTATTTT
TRBV6-6,TRBD1,TRBJ1-5,-,CASRNGDRGSNQPQHF,TGTGCCAGCAGAAATGGCGACAGGGGTAGCAATCAGCCCCAGCATTTT
TRBV18,-,TRBJ1-1,-,CASSSSTGNTEAFF,TGTGCCAGCTCATCCTCTACAGGGAACACTGAAGCTTTCTTT
TRBV6-5,TRBD1,TRBJ2-7,-,CASSPRDRGTYEQYF,TGTGCCAGCAGTCCCCGGGACAGGGGAACCTACGAGCAGTACTTC
TRBV4-1,-,TRBJ1-3,-,CASSQEGWTDSGNTIYF,TGCGCCAGCAGCCAAGAAGGCTGGACAGACTCTGGAAACACCATATATTTT
TRBV6-2/TRBV6-3,-,TRBJ1-5,-,CASSYDRQFSNQPQHF,TGTGCCAGCAGTTACGACAGGCAATTTAGCAATCAGCCCCAGCATTTT
TRBV5-1,TRBD1,TRBJ2-6,-,CASSSGTGLSGANVLTF,TGCGCCAGCAGTTCCGGGACAGGGCTCTCTGGGGCCAACGTCCTGACTTTC
TRBV7-2,TRBD1,TRBJ1-2,-,CASSSPRGTGVINYGYTF,TGTGCCAGCAGCTCCCCTCGTGGGACAGGCGTCATCAACTATGGCTACACCTTC
TRBV7-2,-,TRBJ1-4,-,CASSSGGGNEKLFF,TGTGCCAGCAGCTCCGGGGGAGGAAATGAAAAACTGTTTTTT